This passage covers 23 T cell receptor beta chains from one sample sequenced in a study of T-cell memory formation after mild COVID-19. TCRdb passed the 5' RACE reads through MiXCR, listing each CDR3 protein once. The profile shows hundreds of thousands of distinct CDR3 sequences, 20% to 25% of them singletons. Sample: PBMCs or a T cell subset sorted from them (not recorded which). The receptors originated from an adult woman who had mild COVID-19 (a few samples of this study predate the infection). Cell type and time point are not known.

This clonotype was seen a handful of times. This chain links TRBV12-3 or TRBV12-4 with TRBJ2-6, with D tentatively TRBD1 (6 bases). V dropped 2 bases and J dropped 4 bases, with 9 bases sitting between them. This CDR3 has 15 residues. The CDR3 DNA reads TGTGCCAGCAGTTTAACAGGGCCCGGGGCCAACGTCCTGACTTTC. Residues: CASSLTGPGANVLTF.

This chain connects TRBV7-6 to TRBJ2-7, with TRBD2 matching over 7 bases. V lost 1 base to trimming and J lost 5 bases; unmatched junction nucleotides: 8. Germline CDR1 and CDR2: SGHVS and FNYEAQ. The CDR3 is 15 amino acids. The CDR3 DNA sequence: TGTGCCAGCAGCTTAGGAGCGGGATATCCCCACGAGCAGTACTTC. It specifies CASSLGAGYPHEQYF. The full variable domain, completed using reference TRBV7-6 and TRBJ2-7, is GAGVSQSPRYKVTKRGQDVALRCDPISGHVSLYWYRQALGQGPEFLTYFNYEAQQDKSGLPNDRFSAERPEGSISTLTIQRTEQRDSAMYRCASSLGAGYPHEQYFGPGTRLTVT.

CDR3 coding DNA: TGCGCCAGCAGCTTGACGGACAGGGTTAACTATGGCTACACCTTC. Amino acid sequence: CASSLTDRVNYGYTF. The chain couples TRBV5-1 to TRBJ1-2; the match to TRBD1 covers 8 bases. This CDR3 spans 15 amino acids. Germline V lookup: CDR1 SGHRS, CDR2 YFSETQ. J was trimmed by 1 base and V by 1 base; bases with no gene match: 3. The whole variable domain, remainder taken from reference TRBV5-1 and TRBJ1-2, is KAGVTQTPRYLIKTRGQQVTLSCSPISGHRSVSWYQQTPGQGLQFLFEYFSETQRNKGNFPGRFSGRQFSNSRSEMNVSTLELGDSALYLCASSLTDRVNYGYTFGSGTRLTVV.

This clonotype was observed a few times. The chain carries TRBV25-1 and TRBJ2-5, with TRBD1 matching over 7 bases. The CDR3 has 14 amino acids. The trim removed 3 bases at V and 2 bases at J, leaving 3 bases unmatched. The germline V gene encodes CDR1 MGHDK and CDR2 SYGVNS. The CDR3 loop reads CASSDWDRQETQYF. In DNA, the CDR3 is TGTGCCAGCAGTGATTGGGACAGACAAGAGACCCAGTACTTC. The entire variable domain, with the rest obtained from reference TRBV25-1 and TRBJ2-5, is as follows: EADIYQTPRYLVIGTGKKITLECSQTMGHDKMYWYQQDPGMELHLIHYSYGVNSTEKGDLSSESTVSRIRTEHFPLTLESARPSHTSQYLCASSDWDRQETQYFGPGTRLLVL.

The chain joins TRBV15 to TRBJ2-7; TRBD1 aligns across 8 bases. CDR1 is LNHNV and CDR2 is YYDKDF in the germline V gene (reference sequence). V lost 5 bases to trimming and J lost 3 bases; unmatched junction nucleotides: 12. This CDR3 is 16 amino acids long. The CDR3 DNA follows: TGTGCCACCAGCCCCTCTCCGAGGGACAGGATCTACGAGCAGTACTTC. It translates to CATSPSPRDRIYEQYF.

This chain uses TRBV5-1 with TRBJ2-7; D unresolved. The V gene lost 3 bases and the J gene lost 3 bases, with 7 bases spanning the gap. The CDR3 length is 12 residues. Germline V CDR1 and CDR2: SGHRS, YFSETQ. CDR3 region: CASSSNYYEQYF. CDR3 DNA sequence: TGCGCCAGCAGCTCCAACTACTACGAGCAGTACTTC.

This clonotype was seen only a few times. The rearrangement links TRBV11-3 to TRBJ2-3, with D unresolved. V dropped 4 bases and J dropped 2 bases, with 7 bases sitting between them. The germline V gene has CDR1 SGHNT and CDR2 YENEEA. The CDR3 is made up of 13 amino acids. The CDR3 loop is CASSSTFTDTQYF. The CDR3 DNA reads TGTGCCAGCAGCTCGACTTTCACAGATACGCAGTATTTT.

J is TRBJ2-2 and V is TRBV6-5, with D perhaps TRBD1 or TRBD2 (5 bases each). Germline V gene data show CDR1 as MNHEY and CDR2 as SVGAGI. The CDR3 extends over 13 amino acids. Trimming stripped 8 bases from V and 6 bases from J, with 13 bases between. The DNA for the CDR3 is TGTGCCAGCCAGGGAGCCGACGCCGGGGAGCTGTTTTTT. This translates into CASQGADAGELFF.

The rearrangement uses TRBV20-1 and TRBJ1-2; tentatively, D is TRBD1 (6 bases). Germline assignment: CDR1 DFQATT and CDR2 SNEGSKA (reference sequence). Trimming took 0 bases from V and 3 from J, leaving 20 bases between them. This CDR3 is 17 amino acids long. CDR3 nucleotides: TGCAGTGCTAGAGATCGACGGGGGGCCAGGGGAGACTATGGCTACACCTTC. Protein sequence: CSARDRRGARGDYGYTF.

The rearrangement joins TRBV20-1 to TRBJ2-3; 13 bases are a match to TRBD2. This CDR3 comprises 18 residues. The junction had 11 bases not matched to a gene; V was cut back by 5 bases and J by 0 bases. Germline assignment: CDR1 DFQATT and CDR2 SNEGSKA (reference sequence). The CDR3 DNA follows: TGCAGTGCTCCCCGCCCGGGACTAGCGGGGACTAGCACAGATACGCAGTATTTT. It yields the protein CSAPRPGLAGTSTDTQYF.

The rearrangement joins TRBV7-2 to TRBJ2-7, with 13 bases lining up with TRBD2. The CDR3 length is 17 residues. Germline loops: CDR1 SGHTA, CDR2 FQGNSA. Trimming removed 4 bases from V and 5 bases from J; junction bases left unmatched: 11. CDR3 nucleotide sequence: TGTGCCAGCAGCTGGGGGTATGGACTAGCGGGAGTCGACGAGCAGTACTTC. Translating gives CASSWGYGLAGVDEQYF.

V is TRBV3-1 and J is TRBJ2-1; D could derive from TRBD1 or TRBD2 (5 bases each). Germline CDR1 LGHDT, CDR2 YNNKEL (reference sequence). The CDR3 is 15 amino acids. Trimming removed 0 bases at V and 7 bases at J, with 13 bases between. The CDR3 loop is CASSQDGDPGNEQFF. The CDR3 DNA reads TGTGCCAGCAGCCAAGATGGGGACCCCGGGAATGAGCAGTTCTTC.

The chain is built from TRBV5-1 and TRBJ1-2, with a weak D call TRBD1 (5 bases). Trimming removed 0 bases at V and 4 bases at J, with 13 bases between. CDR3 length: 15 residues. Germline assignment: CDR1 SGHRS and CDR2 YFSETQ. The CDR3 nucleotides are TGCGCCAGCAGCTTGGAGGGGCGCCTAAGCTATGGCTACACCTTC. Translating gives CASSLEGRLSYGYTF.

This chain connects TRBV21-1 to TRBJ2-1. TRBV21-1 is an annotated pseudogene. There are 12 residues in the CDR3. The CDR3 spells CASSKLENEQFF. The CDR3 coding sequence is TGTGCCAGCAGCAAATTGGAGAATGAGCAGTTCTTC.

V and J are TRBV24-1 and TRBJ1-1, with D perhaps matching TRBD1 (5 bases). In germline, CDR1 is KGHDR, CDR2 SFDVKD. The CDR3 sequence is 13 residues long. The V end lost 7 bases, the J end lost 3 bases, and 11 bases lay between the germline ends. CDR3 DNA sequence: TGTGCCACCAGGCCATGGGGGGACACTGAAGCTTTCTTT. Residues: CATRPWGDTEAFF.

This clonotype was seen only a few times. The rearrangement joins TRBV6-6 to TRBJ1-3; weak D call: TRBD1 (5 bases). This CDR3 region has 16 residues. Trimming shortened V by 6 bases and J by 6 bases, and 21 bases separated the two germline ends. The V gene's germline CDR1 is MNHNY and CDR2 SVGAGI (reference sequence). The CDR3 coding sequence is TGTGCCAGCAGGGCCCGACGGGGGGATCGAGAAAACACCATATATTTT. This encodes CASRARRGDRENTIYF.

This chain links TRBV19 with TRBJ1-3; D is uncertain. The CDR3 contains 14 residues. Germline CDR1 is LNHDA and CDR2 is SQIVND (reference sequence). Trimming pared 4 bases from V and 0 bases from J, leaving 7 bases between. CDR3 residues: CASSTGASGNTIYF. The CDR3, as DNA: TGTGCCAGTAGTACAGGAGCCTCTGGAAACACCATATATTTT.

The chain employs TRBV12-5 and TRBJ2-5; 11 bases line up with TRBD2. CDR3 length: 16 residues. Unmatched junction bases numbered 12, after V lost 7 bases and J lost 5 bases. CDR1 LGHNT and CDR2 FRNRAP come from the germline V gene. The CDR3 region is CASVPLLAGGYETQYF. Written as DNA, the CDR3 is TGTGCTAGTGTTCCCCTCCTAGCGGGGGGATATGAGACCCAGTACTTC.

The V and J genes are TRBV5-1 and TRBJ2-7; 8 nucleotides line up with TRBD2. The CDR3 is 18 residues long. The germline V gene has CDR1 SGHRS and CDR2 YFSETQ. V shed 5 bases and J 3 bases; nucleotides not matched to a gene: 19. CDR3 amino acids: CASSNRDSAELADYEQYF. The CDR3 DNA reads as TGCGCCAGCAGTAATCGGGACTCCGCGGAACTAGCGGACTACGAGCAGTACTTC.

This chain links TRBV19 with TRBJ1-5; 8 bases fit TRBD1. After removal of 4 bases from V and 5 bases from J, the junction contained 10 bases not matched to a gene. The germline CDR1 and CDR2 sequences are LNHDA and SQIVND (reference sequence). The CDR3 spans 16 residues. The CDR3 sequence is CASSTLQGTGYQPQHF. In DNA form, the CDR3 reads TGTGCCAGTAGTACCCTCCAGGGGACAGGTTATCAGCCCCAGCATTTT.

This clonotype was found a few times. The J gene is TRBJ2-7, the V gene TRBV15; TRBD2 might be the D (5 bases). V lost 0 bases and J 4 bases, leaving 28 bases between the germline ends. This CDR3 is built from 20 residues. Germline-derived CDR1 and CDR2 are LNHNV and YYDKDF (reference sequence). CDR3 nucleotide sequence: TGTGCCACCAGCAGAGATGTCCCCCCCCTCGGGCATGAGAGCGGATACGAGCAGTACTTC. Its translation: CATSRDVPPLGHESGYEQYF. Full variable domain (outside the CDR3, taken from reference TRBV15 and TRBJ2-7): DAMVIQNPRYQVTQFGKPVTLSCSQTLNHNVMYWYQQKSSQAPKLLFHYYDKDFNNEADTPDNFQSRRPNTSFCFLDIRSPGLGDTAMYLCATSRDVPPLGHESGYEQYFGPGTRLTVT.

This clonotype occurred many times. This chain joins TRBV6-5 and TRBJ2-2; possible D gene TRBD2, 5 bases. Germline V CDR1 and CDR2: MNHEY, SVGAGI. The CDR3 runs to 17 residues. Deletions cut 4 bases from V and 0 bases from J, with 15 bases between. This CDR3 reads CASSWSHAGSNTGELFF. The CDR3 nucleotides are TGTGCCAGCAGTTGGAGTCATGCGGGTTCGAACACCGGGGAGCTGTTTTTT.

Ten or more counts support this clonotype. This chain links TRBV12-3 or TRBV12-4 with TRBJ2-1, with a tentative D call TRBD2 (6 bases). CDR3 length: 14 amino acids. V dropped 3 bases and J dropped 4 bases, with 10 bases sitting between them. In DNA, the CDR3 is TGTGCCAGCAGTTTTGGGAGGACATACAATGAGCAGTTCTTC. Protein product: CASSFGRTYNEQFF.